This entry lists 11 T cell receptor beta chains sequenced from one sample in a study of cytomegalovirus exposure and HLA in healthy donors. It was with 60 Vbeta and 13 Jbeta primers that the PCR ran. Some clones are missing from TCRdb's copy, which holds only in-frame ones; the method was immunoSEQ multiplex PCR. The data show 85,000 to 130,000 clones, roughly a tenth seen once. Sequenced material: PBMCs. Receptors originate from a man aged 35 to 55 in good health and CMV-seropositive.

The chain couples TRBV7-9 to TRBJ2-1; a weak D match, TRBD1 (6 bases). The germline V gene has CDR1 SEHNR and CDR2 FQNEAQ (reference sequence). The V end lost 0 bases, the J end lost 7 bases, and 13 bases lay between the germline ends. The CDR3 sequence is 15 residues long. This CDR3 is CASSLAPQGKNEQFF. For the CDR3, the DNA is TGTGCCAGCAGCTTAGCACCACAGGGAAAAAATGAGCAGTTCTTC.

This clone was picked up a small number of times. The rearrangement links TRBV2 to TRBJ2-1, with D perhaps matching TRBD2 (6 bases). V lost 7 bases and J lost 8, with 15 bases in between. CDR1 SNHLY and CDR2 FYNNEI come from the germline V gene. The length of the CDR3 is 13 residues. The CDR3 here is CASKGGDGDEQFF. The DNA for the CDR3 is TGTGCCAGCAAGGGAGGCGACGGGGATGAGCAGTTCTTC.

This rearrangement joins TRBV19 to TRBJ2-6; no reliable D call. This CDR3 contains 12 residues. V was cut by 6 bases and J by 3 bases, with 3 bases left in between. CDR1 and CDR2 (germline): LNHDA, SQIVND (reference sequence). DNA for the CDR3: TGTGCCAGTAGATATGGGGCCAACGTCCTGACTTTC. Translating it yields CASRYGANVLTF.

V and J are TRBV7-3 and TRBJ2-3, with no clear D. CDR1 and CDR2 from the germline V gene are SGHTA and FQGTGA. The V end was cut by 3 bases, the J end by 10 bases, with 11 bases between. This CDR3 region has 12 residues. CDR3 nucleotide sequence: TGTGCCAGCAGCTTTCAAAACGAGGCGCAGTATTTT. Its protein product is CASSFQNEAQYF.

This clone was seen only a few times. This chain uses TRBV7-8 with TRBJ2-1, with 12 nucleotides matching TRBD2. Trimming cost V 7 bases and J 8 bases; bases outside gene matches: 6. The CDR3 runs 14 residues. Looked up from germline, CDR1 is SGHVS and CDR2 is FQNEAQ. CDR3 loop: CASILAGGPDEQFF. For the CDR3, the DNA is TGTGCCAGCATCCTAGCGGGAGGGCCGGATGAGCAGTTCTTC.

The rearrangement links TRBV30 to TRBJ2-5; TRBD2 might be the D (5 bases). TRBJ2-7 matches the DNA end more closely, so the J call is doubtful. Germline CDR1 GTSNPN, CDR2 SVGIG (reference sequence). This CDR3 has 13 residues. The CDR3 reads CAWSVTYAGEQYF. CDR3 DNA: TGTGCCTGGAGTGTAACTTATGCGGGCGAGCAGTACTTC.

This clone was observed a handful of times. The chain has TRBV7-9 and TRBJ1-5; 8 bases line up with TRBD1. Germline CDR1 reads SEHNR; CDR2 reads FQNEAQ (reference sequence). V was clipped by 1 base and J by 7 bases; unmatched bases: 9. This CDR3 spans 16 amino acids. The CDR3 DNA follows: TGTGCCAGCAGCTTAGGAGGCAGGGGGCGCGGACAGCCCCAGCATTTT. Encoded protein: CASSLGGRGRGQPQHF. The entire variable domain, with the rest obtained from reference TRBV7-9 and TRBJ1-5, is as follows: DTGVSQNPRHKITKRGQNVTFRCDPISEHNRLYWYRQTLGQGPEFLTYFQNEAQLEKSRLLSDRFSAERPKGSFSTLEIQRTEQGDSAMYLCASSLGGRGRGQPQHFGDGTRLSIL.

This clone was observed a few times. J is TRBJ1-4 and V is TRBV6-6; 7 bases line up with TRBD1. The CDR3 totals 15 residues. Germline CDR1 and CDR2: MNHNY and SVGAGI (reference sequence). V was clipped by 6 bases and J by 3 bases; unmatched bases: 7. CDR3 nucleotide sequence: TGTGCCAGCAGCCTAGCAGGGGGTTCTAATGAAAAACTGTTTTTT. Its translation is CASSLAGGSNEKLFF.

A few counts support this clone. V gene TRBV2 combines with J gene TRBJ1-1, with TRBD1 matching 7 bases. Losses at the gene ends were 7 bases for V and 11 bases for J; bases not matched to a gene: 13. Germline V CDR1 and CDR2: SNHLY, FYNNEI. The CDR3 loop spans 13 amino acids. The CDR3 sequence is CASITRGGFRAFF. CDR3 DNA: TGTGCCAGCATCACAAGAGGGGGCTTTCGCGCTTTCTTT. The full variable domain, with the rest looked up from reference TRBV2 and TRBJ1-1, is EPEVTQTPSHQVTQMGQEVILRCVPISNHLYFYWYRQILGQKVEFLVSFYNNEISEKSEIFDDQFSVERPDGSNFTLKIRSTKLEDSAMYFCASITRGGFRAFFGQGTRLTVV.

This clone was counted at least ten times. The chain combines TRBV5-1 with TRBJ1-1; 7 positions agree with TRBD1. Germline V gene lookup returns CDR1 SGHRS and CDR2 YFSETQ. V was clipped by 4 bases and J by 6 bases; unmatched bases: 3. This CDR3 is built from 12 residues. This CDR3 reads CASSITGAEAFF. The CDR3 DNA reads TGCGCCAGCAGCATAACAGGGGCTGAAGCTTTCTTT.

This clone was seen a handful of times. As DNA, the CDR3 is TGTGCCAGCGAGAGCGGGGGAGTAGGGGGCACTGAAGCTTTCTTT. Protein sequence: CASESGGVGGTEAFF. J is TRBJ1-1 and V is TRBV2; D possibly corresponds to TRBD1 (6 bases). The CDR3 extends over 15 amino acids. V lost 8 bases, J lost 4 bases, and 20 bases lay in between. Germline assignment: CDR1 SNHLY and CDR2 FYNNEI.